These T cell receptor beta chains were read from a single sample in a study of shared clonotypes between healthy human individuals. The protocol was immunoSEQ multiplex PCR, while the TCRdb copy is restricted to in-frame clones and leaves out a portion. The table lists around 600,000 clones, about 95% of them singletons, with approximately 0.11% in the top ten. The sequencing sample was made of naive CD8+ T cells sorted from blood. These receptors were taken from a woman aged 30 to 39 in good health. Each CDR3 is given with its conserved first and last residue.

J: TRBJ2-5; length: 16; V: TRBV15; CDR3: CATSSPRDTLQETQYF
J: TRBJ2-1; length: 16; V: TRBV15; CDR3: CATSIIAGHSYNEQFF
J: TRBJ2-1; length: 11; V: TRBV30; CDR3: CAWTGGNEQFF
J: TRBJ2-7; length: 15; V: TRBV5-6; CDR3: CASSAPGTGVYEQYF
J: TRBJ1-2; length: 14; V: TRBV27; CDR3: CASRRDGPNYGYTF
J: TRBJ1-3; length: 12; V: TRBV7-9; CDR3: CASNPAGGAIYF
J: TRBJ1-4; length: 13; V: TRBV28; CDR3: CASSLTVAEKLFF
J: TRBJ1-4; length: 12; V: TRBV28; CDR3: CASNRASGKLFF
J: TRBJ2-5; length: 16; V: TRBV5-8; CDR3: CASSLAGGPNEETQYF
J: TRBJ2-1; length: 13; V: TRBV14; CDR3: CASSQAHYNEQFF
J: TRBJ2-7; length: 14; V: TRBV28; CDR3: CASSFGATFYEQYF
J: TRBJ2-7; length: 18; V: TRBV19; CDR3: CASSMRIGARWYGDEQYF
J: TRBJ1-1; length: 13; V: TRBV7-8; CDR3: CASSLGQVTEAFF
J: TRBJ1-1; length: 15; V: TRBV6-5; CDR3: CASSTTGGAYTEAFF